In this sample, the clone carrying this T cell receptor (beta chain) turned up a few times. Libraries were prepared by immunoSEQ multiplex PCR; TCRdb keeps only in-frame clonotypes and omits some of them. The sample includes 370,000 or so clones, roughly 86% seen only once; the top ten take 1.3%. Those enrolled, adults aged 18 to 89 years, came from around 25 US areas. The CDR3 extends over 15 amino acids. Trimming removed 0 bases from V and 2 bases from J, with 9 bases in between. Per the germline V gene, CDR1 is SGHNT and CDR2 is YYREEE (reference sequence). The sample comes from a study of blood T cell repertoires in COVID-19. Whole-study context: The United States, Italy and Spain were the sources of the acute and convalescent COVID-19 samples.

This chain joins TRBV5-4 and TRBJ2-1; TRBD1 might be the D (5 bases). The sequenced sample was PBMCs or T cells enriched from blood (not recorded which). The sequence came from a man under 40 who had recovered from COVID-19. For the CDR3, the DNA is TGTGCCAGCAGCTTGGATTCAGGGACCTACAATGAGCAGTTCTTC. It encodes CASSLDSGTYNEQFF.